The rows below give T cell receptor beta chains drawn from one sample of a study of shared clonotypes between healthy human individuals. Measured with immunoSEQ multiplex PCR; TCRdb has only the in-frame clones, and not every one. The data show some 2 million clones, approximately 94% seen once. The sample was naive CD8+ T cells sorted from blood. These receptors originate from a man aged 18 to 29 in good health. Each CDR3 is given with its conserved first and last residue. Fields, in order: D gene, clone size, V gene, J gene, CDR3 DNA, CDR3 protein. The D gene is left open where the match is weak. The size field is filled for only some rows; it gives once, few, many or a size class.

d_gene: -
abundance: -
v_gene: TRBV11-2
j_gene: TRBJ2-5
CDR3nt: TGTGCCAGCAGCCACGGCGGGGGCGCGTCAGAGACCCAGTACTTC
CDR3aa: CASSHGGGASETQYF

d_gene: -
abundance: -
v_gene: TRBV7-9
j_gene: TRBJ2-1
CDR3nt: TGTGCCAGCAGTCGGACCAATGAGCAGTTCTTC
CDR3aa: CASSRTNEQFF

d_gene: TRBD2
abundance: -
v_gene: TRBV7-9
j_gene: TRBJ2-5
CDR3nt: TGTGCCAGCGCCACTAGCGGGGCCAAAGAGACCCAGTACTTC
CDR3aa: CASATSGAKETQYF

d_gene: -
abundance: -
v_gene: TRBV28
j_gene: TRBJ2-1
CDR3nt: TGTGCCAGCACAGGGGCCGTCTACAATGAGCAGTTCTTC
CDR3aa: CASTGAVYNEQFF

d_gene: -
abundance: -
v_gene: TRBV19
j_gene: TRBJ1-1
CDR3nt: TGTGCCAGTAGGATACACCTGAACACTGAAGCTTTCTTT
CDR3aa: CASRIHLNTEAFF

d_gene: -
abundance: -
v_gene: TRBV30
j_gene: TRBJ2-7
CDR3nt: TGTGCCTGGAGTAGTGGCAGGGAGTACGAGCAGTACTTC
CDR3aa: CAWSSGREYEQYF

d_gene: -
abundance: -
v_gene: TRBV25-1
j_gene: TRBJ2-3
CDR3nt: TGTGCCAGCAGTGACAGGGATAGCACAGATACGCAGTATTTT
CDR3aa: CASSDRDSTDTQYF

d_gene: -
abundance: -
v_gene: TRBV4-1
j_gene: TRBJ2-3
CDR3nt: TGCGCCAGCAGCCAAGGGGGCGCACCCACAGATACGCAGTATTTT
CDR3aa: CASSQGGAPTDTQYF

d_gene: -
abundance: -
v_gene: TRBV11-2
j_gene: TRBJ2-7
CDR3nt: TGTGCCAGCAGCTCATGGACAAAGGAGTCCTACGAGCAGTACTTC
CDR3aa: CASSSWTKESYEQYF

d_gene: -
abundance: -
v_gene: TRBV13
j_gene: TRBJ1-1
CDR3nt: TGTGCCAGCAGCCCCCCATCCGGGAGCACTGAAGCTTTCTTT
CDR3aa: CASSPPSGSTEAFF

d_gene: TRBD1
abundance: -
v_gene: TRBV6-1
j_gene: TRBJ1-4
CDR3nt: TGTGCCAGCTGGACAGGCGGTGCGGAAAAACTGTTTTTT
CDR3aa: CASWTGGAEKLFF

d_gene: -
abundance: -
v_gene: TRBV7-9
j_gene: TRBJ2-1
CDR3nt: TGTGCCAGCAGCTTAGGTGGGGGGACACCCAATGAGCAGTTCTTC
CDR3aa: CASSLGGGTPNEQFF

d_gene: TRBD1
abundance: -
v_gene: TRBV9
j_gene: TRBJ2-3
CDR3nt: TGTGCCAGCAGCGTAGGAGGACAGGGGGCTACAGATACGCAGTATTTT
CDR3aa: CASSVGGQGATDTQYF

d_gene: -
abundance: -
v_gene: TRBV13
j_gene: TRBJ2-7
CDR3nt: TGTGCCAGCAGCTTAGGTGCGTCCTACGAGCAGTACTTC
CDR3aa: CASSLGASYEQYF

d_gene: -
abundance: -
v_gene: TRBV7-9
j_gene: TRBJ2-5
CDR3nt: TGTGCCAGCAGCTCTGGGCTCCCAGAGACCCAGTACTTC
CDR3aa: CASSSGLPETQYF

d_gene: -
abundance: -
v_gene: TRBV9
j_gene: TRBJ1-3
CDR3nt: TGTGCCAGCAGCGTAGGGTTTGGAAACACCATATATTTT
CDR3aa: CASSVGFGNTIYF

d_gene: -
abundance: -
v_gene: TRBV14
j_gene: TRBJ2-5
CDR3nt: TGTGCCAGCAGCCAAGACGGGGGCCGGGAGACCCAGTACTTC
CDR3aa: CASSQDGGRETQYF

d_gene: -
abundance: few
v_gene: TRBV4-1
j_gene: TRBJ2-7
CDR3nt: TGCGCCAGCAGCCAAGGGGGAGGCGAGCAGTACTTC
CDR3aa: CASSQGGGEQYF

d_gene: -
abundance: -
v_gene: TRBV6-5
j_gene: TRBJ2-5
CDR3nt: TGTGCCAGCAGCACACAGGGAACGGAGACCCAGTACTTC
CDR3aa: CASSTQGTETQYF

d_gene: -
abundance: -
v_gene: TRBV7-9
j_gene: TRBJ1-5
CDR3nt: TGTGCCAGCAGCTTAATCGGTGACGGTAGCAATCAGCCCCAGCATTTT
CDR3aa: CASSLIGDGSNQPQHF

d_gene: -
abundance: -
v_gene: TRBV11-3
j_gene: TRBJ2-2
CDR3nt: TGTGCCAGCAGCTTAGCGGGAGAAGCCGGGGAGCTGTTTTTT
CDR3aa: CASSLAGEAGELFF

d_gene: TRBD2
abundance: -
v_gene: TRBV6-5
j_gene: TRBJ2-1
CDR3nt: TGTGCCAGCAGTTACTCGTTAGCGGGGGTAAATGAGCAGTTCTTC
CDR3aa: CASSYSLAGVNEQFF

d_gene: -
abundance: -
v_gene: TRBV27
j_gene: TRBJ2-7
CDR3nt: TGTGCCAGCAGTTTAGGTCACACTCTTACCTACGAGCAGTACTTC
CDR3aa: CASSLGHTLTYEQYF

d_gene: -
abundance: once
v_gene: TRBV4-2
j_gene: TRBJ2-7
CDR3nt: TGTGCCAGCAGCCAACCCACCGACGGTTACTCCTACGAGCAGTACTTC
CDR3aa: CASSQPTDGYSYEQYF

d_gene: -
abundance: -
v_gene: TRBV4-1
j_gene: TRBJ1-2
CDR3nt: TGCGCCAGCAGCCCGAAAGAGGAACCTAACTATGGCTACACCTTC
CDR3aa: CASSPKEEPNYGYTF

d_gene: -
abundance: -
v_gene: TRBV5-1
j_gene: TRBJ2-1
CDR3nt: TGCGCCAGCAGCTTAACAGGGCCCTCCTACAATGAGCAGTTCTTC
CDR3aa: CASSLTGPSYNEQFF

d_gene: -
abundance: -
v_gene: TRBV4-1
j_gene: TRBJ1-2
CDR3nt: TGCGCCAGCAGCCATATGTCGGAAACTGGCTACACCTTC
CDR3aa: CASSHMSETGYTF

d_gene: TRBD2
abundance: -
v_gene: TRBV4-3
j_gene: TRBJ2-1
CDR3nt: TGCGCCAGCAGCCAGCTAGCGGGGGGTGGCAATGAGCAGTTCTTC
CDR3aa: CASSQLAGGGNEQFF

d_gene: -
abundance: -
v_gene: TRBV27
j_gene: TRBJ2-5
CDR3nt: TGTGCCAGCAGTTTGGGCCCGGGGTCGCGAGTGGAGACCCAGTACTTC
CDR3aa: CASSLGPGSRVETQYF

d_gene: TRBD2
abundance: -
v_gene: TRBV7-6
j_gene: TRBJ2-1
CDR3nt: TGTGCCAGCAGCTTAGGTGGGACTAGCGAAGTCAATGAGCAGTTCTTC
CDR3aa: CASSLGGTSEVNEQFF

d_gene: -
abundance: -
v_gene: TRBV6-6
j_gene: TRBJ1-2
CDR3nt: TGTGCCAGCAGTTACTCACCAGTTGATGGCTACACCTTC
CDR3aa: CASSYSPVDGYTF

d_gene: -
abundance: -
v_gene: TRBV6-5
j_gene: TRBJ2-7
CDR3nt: TGTGCCAGCAGCCCCGTCCCCGACTGGAGGGAGCAGTACTTC
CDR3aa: CASSPVPDWREQYF

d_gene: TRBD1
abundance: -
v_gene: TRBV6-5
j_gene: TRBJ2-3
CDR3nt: TGTGCCAGCAGTTATACAGGGGAAGCAGATACGCAGTATTTT
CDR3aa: CASSYTGEADTQYF

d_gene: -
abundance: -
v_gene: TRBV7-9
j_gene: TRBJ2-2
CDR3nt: TGTGCCAGCAGCTCCCGCACCGGGGAGCTGTTTTTT
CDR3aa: CASSSRTGELFF

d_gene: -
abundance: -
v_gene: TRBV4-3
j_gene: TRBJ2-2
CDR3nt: TGCGCCAGCAGCCAAGGATCTGTCAGGGTCGGGGACACCGGGGAGCTGTTTTTT
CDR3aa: CASSQGSVRVGDTGELFF

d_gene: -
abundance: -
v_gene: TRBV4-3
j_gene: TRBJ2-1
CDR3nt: TGCGCCAGCAGCCAAGATTCGGAGGTTACTGAGCAGTTCTTC
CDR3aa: CASSQDSEVTEQFF

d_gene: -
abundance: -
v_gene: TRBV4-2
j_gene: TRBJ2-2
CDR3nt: TGTGCCAGCAGCCAAGGGGGGGCCTATATCGGGGAGCTGTTTTTT
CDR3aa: CASSQGGAYIGELFF

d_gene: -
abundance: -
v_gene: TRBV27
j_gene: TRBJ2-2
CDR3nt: TGTGCCAGCAGTTTCACAGGCACCGGGGAGCTGTTTTTT
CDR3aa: CASSFTGTGELFF

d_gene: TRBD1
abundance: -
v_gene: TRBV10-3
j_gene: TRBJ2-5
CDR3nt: TGTGCCATCAGTTTTAAGTGGGACAGGGGTTACCAAGAGACCCAGTACTTC
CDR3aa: CAISFKWDRGYQETQYF

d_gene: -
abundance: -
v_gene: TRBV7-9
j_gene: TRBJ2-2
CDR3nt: TGTGCCAGCAGCTTAATACCGGGACTTGACGGGGAGCTGTTTTTT
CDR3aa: CASSLIPGLDGELFF

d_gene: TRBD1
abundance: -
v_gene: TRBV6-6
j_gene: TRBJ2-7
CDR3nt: TGTGCCAGCAGTTCCGGGACAGGCTACGAGCAGTACTTC
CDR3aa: CASSSGTGYEQYF

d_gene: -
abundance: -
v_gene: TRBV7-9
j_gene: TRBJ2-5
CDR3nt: TGTGCCAGCACCCGGTCAGGGATCCGAGCGGAGGAGACCCAGTACTTC
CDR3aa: CASTRSGIRAEETQYF

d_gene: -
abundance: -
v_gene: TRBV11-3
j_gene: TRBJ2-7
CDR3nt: TGTGCCAGCAGCTTAAGTGCGGGCCCCCTCTACGAGCAGTACTTC
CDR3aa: CASSLSAGPLYEQYF

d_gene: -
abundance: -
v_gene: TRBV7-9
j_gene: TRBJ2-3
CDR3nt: TGTGCCAGCAGCTCTCCTCGAGGTAGCGGCCTAGATACGCAGTATTTT
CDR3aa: CASSSPRGSGLDTQYF

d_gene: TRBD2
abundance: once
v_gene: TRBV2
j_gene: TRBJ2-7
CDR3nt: TGTGCCACAGCGGGGGGAAGCTCCTACGAGCAGTACTTC
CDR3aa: CATAGGSSYEQYF

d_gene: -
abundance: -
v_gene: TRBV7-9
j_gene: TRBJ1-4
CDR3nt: TGTGCCAGCAGCGCAGGGACAATGGGGGGTGAAAAACTGTTTTTT
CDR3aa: CASSAGTMGGEKLFF

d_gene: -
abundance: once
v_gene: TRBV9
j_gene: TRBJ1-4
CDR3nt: TGTGCCAGCAGCGTCCGGGGGCTGGGTAATGAAAAACTGTTTTTT
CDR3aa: CASSVRGLGNEKLFF

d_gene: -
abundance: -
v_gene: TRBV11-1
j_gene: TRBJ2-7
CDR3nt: TGTGCCAGCAGCTTGGCAGGGGCCATCGAGCAGTACTTC
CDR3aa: CASSLAGAIEQYF

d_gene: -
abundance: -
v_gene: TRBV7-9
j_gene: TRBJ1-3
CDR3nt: TGTGCCAGCAGCTTAGCTGTTACTTCTGGAAACACCATATATTTT
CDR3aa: CASSLAVTSGNTIYF

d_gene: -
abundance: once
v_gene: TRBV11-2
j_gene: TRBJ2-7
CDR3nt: TGTGCCAGCAGCTTAGGGTTTCGGAACGAGCAGTACTTC
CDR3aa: CASSLGFRNEQYF

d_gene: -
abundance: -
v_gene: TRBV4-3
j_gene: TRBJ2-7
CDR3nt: TGCGCCAGCAGCCAAGATCGGTTCGGATCCGAGCAGTACTTC
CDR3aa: CASSQDRFGSEQYF

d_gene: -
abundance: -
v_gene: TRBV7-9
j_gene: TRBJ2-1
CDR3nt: TGTGCCAGCAGCTTTGGAGGGACCTACTCCTACAATGAGCAGTTCTTC
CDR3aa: CASSFGGTYSYNEQFF

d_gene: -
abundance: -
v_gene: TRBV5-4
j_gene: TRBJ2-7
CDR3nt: TGTGCCAGCAGCCCGACCTTTTACTCTCACCCCTACGAGCAGTACTTC
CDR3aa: CASSPTFYSHPYEQYF

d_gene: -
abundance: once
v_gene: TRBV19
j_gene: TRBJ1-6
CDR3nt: TGTGCCAGTAGTATAGGGGATTCACCCCTCCACTTT
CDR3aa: CASSIGDSPLHF

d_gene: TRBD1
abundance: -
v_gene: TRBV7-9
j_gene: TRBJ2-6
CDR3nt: TGTGCCAGCAGCTCGACAGGGCTCTCTGGGGCCAACGTCCTGACTTTC
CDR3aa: CASSSTGLSGANVLTF

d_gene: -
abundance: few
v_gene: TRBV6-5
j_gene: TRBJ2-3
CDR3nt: TGTGCCAGCAGTTACTCGAGGGGGAGCACAGATACGCAGTATTTT
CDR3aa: CASSYSRGSTDTQYF

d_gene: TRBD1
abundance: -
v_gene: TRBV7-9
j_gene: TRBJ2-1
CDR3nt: TGTGCCAGCAGCTTAATCTCCGGACAGGTTAACAATGAGCAGTTCTTC
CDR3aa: CASSLISGQVNNEQFF

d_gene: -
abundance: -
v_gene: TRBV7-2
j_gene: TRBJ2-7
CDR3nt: TGTGCCAGCAGCTTAGAAATTAGGGGGGGGCTCCTTGACGAGCAGTACTTC
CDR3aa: CASSLEIRGGLLDEQYF

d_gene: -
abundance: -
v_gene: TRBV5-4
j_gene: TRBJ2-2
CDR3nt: TGTGCCAGCAGCTTGTTAGTAACCGGGGAGCTGTTTTTT
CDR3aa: CASSLLVTGELFF